The source of this TCR beta chain is a study of cytomegalovirus exposure and HLA in healthy donors. Findings and caveats of the study: Available immune exposure information covered CMV serostatus only.

About this clone: Antigen: not known.

V shed 0 bases and J shed 7 bases, with 13 bases lying between them. The CDR3 has 15 residues. The germline CDR1 and CDR2 sequences are SGDLS and YYNGEE. The PCR contained 60 Vbeta and 13 Jbeta primers. The protocol was immunoSEQ multiplex PCR, while the TCRdb copy is restricted to in-frame clones and leaves out a portion. The sample holds around 35,000 clones, about 74% seen once. This sequence joins TRBV9 and TRBJ1-4; D unclear. Sample: PBMCs. This receptor was obtained from a young man in good health and CMV-seronegative. The CDR3 DNA is TGTGCCAGCAGCGTAGCCGCGACTAACGCTGAAAAACTGTTTTTT. It yields the protein CASSVAATNAEKLFF.